This is a list of T cell receptor beta chains from one sample in a study of OX40 agonist ivuxolimab in advanced cancers. Data came from immunoSEQ multiplex PCR; TCRdb stores just in-frame clones and leaves some out. The data contain 70,000 or so clones, around four fifths of them singletons. The specimen was CD4+ or CD8+ T cells sorted from blood, collected in a trial of the OX40 agonist ivuxolimab. These receptors were obtained from an adult with an advanced solid tumor such as melanoma, head and neck, liver or kidney cancer. CDR3s include the opening cysteine and the closing phenylalanine or tryptophan. The order of the fields is V gene, CDR3 protein.

>TRBV13
CASSSAPGGVDTQYF
>TRBV7-9
CASSQGDEAFF
>TRBV28
CASSPDSVNQPQHF
>TRBV7-9
CASSLPFGELFF
>TRBV18
CASSRPGANVLTF
>TRBV28
CASSLGGSGYTF
>TRBV5-8
CASSLAIGTGGNPYNEQFF
>TRBV10-3
CAISAGADTQYF
>TRBV19
CASSSPGQRGANYGYTF
>TRBV19
CASSRSRNTGELFF
>TRBV7-2
CASSLGGIGEKLFF
>TRBV5-4
CASSRTSGLLEQYF
>TRBV7-9
CASSSSAGTSNTIYF
>TRBV19
CASSIQGSTDTQYF
>TRBV7-2
CASSLGVEQYF
>TRBV6-1
CASSASAGGPFEQFF
>TRBV7-2
CASSFKGRENIQYF
>TRBV19
CASSILGGSGNTEAFF
>TRBV7-9
CASSFPAADTQYF
>TRBV19
CASMDWGSSGNTIYF
>TRBV19
CASQSGAMTTNEKLFF
>TRBV4-3
CASSQDSTGANVLTF
>TRBV28
CAIGEAYNSPLHF
>TRBV28
CASSFIQSGGPTDTQYF
>TRBV6-4
CASSDQLGQGSQPQHF
>TRBV19
CASSSRQGNEKLFF
>TRBV28
CASSLSLRTLNQPQHF
>TRBV11-2
CASRQPGVNTGELFF
>TRBV19
CASSIAENSGNTIYF
>TRBV21-1
CASSNPSTGTVHEQFF
>TRBV11-3
CASSRGFGTASTDTQYF
>TRBV7-2
CASSSTRGYEQYF
>TRBV2
CASRRQGEGETQYF
>TRBV7-9
CASSLRGDQPQHF
>TRBV27
CASSWGLEPYEQYF
>TRBV19
CATLGYGYTF
>TRBV27
CASRGWQVLPTSSYNEQFF
>TRBV27
CASSWARETLNTEAFF
>TRBV5-4
CASSLVTSGYQETQYF
>TRBV5-1
CASSQTDRAGGYTF